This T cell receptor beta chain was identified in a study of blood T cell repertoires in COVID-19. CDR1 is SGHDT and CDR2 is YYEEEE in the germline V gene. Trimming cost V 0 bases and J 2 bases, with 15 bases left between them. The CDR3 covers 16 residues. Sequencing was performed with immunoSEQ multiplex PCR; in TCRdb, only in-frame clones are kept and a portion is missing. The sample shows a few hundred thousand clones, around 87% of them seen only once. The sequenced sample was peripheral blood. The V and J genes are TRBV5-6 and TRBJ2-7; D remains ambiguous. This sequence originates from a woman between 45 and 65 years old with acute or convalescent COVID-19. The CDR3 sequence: CASSLAGVGQTYEQYF. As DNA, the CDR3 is TGTGCCAGCAGCTTGGCGGGTGTGGGTCAGACCTACGAGCAGTACTTC. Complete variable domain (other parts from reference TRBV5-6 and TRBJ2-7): DAGVTQSPTHLIKTRGQQVTLRCSPKSGHDTVSWYQQALGQGPQFIFQYYEEEERQRGNFPDRFSGHQFPNYSSELNVNALLLGDSALYLCASSLAGVGQTYEQYFGPGTRLTVT.